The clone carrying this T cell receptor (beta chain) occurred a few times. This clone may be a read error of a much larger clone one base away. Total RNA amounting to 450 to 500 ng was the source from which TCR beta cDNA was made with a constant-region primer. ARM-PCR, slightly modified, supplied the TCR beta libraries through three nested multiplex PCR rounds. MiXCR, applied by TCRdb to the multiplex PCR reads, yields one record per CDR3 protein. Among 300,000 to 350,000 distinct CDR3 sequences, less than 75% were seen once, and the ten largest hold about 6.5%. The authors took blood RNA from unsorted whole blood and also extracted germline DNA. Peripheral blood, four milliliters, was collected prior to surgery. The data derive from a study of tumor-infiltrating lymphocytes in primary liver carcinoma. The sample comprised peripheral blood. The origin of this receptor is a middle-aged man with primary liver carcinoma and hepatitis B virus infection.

CDR3 residues: CVSSSRHRGLDEKLFF. CDR3 nucleotide sequence: TGTGTCAGCAGCTCCCGTCACAGGGGGCTGGATGAAAAACTGTTTTTT. The V and J genes are TRBV5-4 and TRBJ1-4, with TRBD1 matching 9 bases. Germline assignment: CDR1 SGHNT and CDR2 YYREEE (reference sequence). The CDR3 has 16 residues.